This is a list of T cell receptor beta chains from one sample in a study of cytomegalovirus exposure and HLA in healthy donors. Method: immunoSEQ multiplex PCR; TCRdb's copy keeps in-frame clones and lacks some. Of roughly 100,000 clones in the sample, about 69% were seen once. The sequencing sample was made of PBMCs. The receptors were gathered from a woman younger than 35 in good health and CMV-seropositive. Each CDR3 is given with its conserved first and last residue. D genes are given only for firm matches. Rows may omit the clone size; those that give it use once, few, many or a size class.

CDR3 length	D gene	J gene	V gene	clone size	CDR3 DNA	CDR3 protein
12	NA	TRBJ1-1	TRBV6-5	few	TGTGCCAGCAAATGGGAGGGGGGTGAAGCTTTCTTT	CASKWEGGEAFF
13	NA	TRBJ2-1	TRBV21-1	few	TGTGCCAGCAGCTTGAGTAGCTTCAATGAGCAGTTCTTC	CASSLSSFNEQFF
20	TRBD2	TRBJ2-2	TRBV9	NA	TGTGCCAGCAACAGGATCACCGGGACTAGCGGGGGGGTTAACACCGGGGAGCTGTTTTTT	CASNRITGTSGGVNTGELFF
17	NA	TRBJ2-5	TRBV25-1	NA	TGTGCCAGCAGTGAAAGTGTGCAGGGGACCCCTCAAGAGACCCAGTACTTC	CASSESVQGTPQETQYF
14	NA	TRBJ2-2	TRBV28	NA	TGTGCCAGCGGCGGGACAGTGAACACCGGGGAGCTGTTTTTT	CASGGTVNTGELFF
14	TRBD1	TRBJ1-1	TRBV6-1	NA	TGTGCCAGCAGACGACAGGGGGTTGGCACTGAAGCTTTCTTT	CASRRQGVGTEAFF
12	NA	TRBJ1-4	TRBV7-9	NA	TGTGCCAGCAGCCCGCCTCGGGAAAAACTGTTTTTT	CASSPPREKLFF
14	TRBD1	TRBJ2-3	TRBV7-3	few	TGTGCCAGCAGCGGACAGGGGGCGGGAGATACGCAGTATTTT	CASSGQGAGDTQYF
15	NA	TRBJ1-6	TRBV15	NA	TGTGCCACGTCCACCCCGGGAGGGTGGAATTCACCCCTCCACTTT	CATSTPGGWNSPLHF
13	NA	TRBJ2-7	TRBV28	NA	TGTGCCAGCAGTTTATCAATTAGGGGCGAGCAGTACTTC	CASSLSIRGEQYF
15	TRBD2	TRBJ2-7	TRBV11-2	NA	TGTGCCAGCAGCCCCCGGGGCGGGAGAGACTACGAGCAGTACTTC	CASSPRGGRDYEQYF
12	NA	TRBJ2-1	TRBV4-2	NA	TGTGCCAGCAGCCAGGGGAGTGGTGAGCAGTTCTTC	CASSQGSGEQFF
13	TRBD1	TRBJ1-2	TRBV30	NA	TGTGCCTACAGCCGGGACAGGGCGTATGGCTACACCTTC	CAYSRDRAYGYTF
14	TRBD1	TRBJ2-5	TRBV19	NA	TGTGCCAGTCGGCGGACACAGGGGCCCGAGACCCAGTACTTC	CASRRTQGPETQYF
13	NA	TRBJ2-3	TRBV10-3	few	TGTGCCATCAGGTCCGTAGTCTCAGATACGCAGTATTTT	CAIRSVVSDTQYF
16	TRBD1	TRBJ1-4	TRBV2	NA	TGTGCCAGCGGTGGACAGGGCCCCGCAACTAATGAAAAACTGTTTTTT	CASGGQGPATNEKLFF
14	NA	TRBJ1-4	TRBV6-1	once	TGTGCCAGCACTATCGGCCCCGGGGGGGAAAAACTGTTTTTT	CASTIGPGGEKLFF
15	NA	TRBJ2-5	TRBV15	few	TGTGCCACCAGCCCCAGGAGGGGGCCCGGGGAGACCCAGTACTTC	CATSPRRGPGETQYF
11	NA	TRBJ2-7	TRBV30	once	TGTGCCTGGTCAGGGGCCCACGAGCAGTACTTC	CAWSGAHEQYF
14	NA	TRBJ2-2	TRBV5-1	NA	TGCGCCAGCAGCTTGTACACCTTAACCGGGGAGCTGTTTTTT	CASSLYTLTGELFF
19	TRBD1	TRBJ2-1	TRBV30	NA	TGTGCCTGGAGCCTCTGGGGACAGCCAAGGGCGCAAGGCTCCAATGAGCAGTTCTTC	CAWSLWGQPRAQGSNEQFF
12	TRBD1	TRBJ2-7	TRBV7-9	NA	TGTTCCAGCAGCCCACAGGGGTCCGAGCAGTACTTC	CSSSPQGSEQYF
13	NA	TRBJ2-5	TRBV29-1	NA	TGCAGCGTTGAAAAAGGACAGCTTTTGACCCAGTACTTC	CSVEKGQLLTQYF
15	TRBD1	TRBJ2-7	TRBV6-5	NA	TGTGCCAGCAGTTACTCGCCAGGGGGCGAGTACGAGCAGTACTTC	CASSYSPGGEYEQYF
16	TRBD2	TRBJ2-3	TRBV5-4	once	TGTGCCAGCAGCTGGGGGGTAGCGGGAGACAAAGATACGCAGTATTTT	CASSWGVAGDKDTQYF
13	NA	TRBJ1-5	TRBV6-1	NA	TGTGCCAGCAGTCTTTACAGGGATCAGCCCCAGCATTTT	CASSLYRDQPQHF
16	TRBD2	TRBJ2-3	TRBV5-8	NA	TGTGCCAGCAGCGGCGGGACTAGCCTTATCACAGATACGCAGTATTTT	CASSGGTSLITDTQYF
14	NA	TRBJ2-3	TRBV7-8	NA	TGTGCCAGCAGCTTAGCGGACAGAACAGATACGCAGTATTTT	CASSLADRTDTQYF
11	NA	TRBJ1-1	TRBV6-5	few	TGTGCCAGCAGCGAGGGCACTGAAGCTTTCTTT	CASSEGTEAFF
12	NA	TRBJ1-2	TRBV6-5	NA	TGTGCCAGCAGTTATAACAGGGAAGGCTACACCTTC	CASSYNREGYTF
14	TRBD1	TRBJ1-2	TRBV10-3	NA	TGTGCCATCACCCCGGACAGGACGGGGAATGGCTACACCTTC	CAITPDRTGNGYTF
15	NA	TRBJ1-2	TRBV7-2	NA	TGTGCCAGCAGCTTAGGAACAGGGAATAACTATGGCTACACCTTC	CASSLGTGNNYGYTF
14	TRBD1	TRBJ1-1	TRBV6-5	NA	TGTGCCAGCAGTACAGGGGGGGTGAACACTGAAGCTTTCTTT	CASSTGGVNTEAFF
14	NA	TRBJ1-5	TRBV4-2	NA	TGTGCCAGCACCCAGGGGCCCGGCAATCAGCCCCAGCATTTT	CASTQGPGNQPQHF
13	NA	TRBJ1-1	TRBV6-6	NA	TGTGCCAGCAGCCAACAGGGGAACACTGAAGCTTTCTTT	CASSQQGNTEAFF